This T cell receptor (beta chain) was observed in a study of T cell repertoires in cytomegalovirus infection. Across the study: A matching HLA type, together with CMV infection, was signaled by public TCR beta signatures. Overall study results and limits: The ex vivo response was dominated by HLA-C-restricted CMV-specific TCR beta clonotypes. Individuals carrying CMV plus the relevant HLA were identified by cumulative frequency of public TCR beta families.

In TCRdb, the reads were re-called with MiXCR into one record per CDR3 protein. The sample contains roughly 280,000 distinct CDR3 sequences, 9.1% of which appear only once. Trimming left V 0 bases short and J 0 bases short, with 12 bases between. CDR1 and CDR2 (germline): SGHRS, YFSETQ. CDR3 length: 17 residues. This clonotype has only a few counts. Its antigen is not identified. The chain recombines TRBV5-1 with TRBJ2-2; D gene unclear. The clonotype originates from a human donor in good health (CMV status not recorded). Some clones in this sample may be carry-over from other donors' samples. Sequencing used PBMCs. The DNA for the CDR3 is TGCGCCAGCAGCTTGGACCCTGGTGCAGCGAACACCGGGGAGCTGTTTTTT. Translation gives CASSLDPGAANTGELFF.